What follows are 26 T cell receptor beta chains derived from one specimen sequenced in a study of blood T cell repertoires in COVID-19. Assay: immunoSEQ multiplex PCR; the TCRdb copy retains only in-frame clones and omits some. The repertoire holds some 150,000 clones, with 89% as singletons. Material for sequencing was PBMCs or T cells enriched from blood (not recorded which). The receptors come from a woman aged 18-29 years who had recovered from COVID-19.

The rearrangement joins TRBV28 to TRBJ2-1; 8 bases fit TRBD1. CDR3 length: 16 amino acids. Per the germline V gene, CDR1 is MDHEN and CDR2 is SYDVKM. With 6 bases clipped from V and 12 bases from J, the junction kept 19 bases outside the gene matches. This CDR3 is CASRADGTGPWGRQFF. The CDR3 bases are TGTGCCAGCAGGGCTGATGGGACAGGACCGTGGGGAAGGCAGTTCTTC.

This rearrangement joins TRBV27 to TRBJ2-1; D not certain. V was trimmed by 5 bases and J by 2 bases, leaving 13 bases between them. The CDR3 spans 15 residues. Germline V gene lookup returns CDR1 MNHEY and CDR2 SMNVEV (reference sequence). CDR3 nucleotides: TGTGCCAGCAGTCGCGGTGGGTATACCTACAATGAGCAGTTCTTC. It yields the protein CASSRGGYTYNEQFF.

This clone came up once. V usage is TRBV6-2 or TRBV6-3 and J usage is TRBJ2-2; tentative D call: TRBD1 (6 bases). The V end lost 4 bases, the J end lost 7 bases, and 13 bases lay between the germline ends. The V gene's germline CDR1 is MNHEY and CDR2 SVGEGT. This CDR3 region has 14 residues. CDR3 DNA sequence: TGTGCCAGCAGTTCCTCCAGGGGCGGCGGGGAGCTGTTTTTT. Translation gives CASSSSRGGGELFF.

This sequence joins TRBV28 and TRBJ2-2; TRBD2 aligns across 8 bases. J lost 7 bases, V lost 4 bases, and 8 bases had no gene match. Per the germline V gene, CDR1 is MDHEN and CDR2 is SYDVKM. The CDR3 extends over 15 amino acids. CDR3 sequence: CASSSPGGLGGELFF. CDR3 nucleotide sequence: TGTGCCAGCAGTTCACCGGGAGGGCTTGGCGGGGAGCTGTTTTTT.

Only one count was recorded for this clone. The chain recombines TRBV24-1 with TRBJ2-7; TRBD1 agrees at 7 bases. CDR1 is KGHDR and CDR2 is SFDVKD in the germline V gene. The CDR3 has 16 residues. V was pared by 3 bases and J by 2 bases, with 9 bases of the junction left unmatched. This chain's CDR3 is CATSDALTGQTYEQYF. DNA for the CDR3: TGTGCCACCAGTGATGCGTTGACAGGGCAAACCTACGAGCAGTACTTC.

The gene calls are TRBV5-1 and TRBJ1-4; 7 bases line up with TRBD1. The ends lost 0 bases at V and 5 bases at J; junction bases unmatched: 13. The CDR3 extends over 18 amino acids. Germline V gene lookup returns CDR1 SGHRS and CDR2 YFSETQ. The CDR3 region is CASSLGIAGQAYNEKLFF. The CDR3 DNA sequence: TGCGCCAGCAGCTTGGGGATCGCCGGACAGGCATACAATGAAAAACTGTTTTTT.

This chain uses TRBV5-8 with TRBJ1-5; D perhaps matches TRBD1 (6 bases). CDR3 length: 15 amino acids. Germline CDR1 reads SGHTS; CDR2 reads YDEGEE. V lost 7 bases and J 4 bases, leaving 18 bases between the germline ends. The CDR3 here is CASSVAWGLNQPQHF. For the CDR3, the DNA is TGTGCCAGCTCCGTCGCGTGGGGGCTAAATCAGCCCCAGCATTTT.

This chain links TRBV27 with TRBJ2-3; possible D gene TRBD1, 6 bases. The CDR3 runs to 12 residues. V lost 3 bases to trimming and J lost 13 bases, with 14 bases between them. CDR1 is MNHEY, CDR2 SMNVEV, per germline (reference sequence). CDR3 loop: CASSFALGQKYF. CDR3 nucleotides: TGTGCCAGCAGTTTCGCCCTTGGACAGAAGTATTTT.

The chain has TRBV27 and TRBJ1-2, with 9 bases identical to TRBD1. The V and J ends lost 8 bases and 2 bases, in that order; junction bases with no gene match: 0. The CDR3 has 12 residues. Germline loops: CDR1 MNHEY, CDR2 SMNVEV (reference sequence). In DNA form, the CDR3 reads TGTGCCAGCGGGACAGGGAACTATGGCTACACCTTC. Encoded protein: CASGTGNYGYTF.

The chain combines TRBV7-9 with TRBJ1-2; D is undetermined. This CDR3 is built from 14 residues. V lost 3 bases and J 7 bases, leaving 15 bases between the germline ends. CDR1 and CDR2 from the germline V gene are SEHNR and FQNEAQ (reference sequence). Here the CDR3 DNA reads TGTGCCAGCAGCTTTGCGGGGATGCCCGGTGGCTACACCTTC. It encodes CASSFAGMPGGYTF.

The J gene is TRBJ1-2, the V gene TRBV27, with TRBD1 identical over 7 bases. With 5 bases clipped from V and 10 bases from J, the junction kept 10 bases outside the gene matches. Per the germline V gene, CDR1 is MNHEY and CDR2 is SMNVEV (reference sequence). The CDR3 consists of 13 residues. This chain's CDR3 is CASSQGGRSVYTF. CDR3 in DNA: TGTGCCAGCAGTCAGGGGGGACGCTCCGTCTACACCTTC.

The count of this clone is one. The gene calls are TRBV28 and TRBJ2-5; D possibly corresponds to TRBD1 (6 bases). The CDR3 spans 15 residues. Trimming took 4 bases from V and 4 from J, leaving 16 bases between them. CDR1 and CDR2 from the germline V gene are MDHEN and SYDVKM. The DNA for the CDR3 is TGTGCCAGCAGTTCGACAGGCAGCGGCGGAGAGACCCAGTACTTC. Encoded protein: CASSSTGSGGETQYF.

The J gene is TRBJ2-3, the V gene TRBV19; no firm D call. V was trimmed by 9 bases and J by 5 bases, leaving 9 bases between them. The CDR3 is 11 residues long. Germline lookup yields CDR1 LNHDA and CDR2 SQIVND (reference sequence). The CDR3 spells CARPTLDTQYF. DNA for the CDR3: TGTGCCAGGCCGACTTTAGATACGCAGTATTTT.

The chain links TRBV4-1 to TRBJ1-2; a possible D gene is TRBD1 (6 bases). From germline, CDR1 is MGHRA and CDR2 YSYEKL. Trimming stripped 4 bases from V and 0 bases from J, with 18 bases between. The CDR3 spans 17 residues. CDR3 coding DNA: TGCGCCAGCAGCCCCCAAGGACAGCGTCTGACTAACTATGGCTACACCTTC. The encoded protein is CASSPQGQRLTNYGYTF.

CDR3 sequence reads: CASSVAGGLSYNEQFF. In DNA form, the CDR3 reads TGTGCCAGCAGTGTGGCAGGGGGCCTCTCCTACAATGAGCAGTTCTTC. The rearrangement links TRBV6-1 to TRBJ2-1, with 8 bases lining up with TRBD1. V trimming: 4 bases; J trimming: 0 bases; junction bases outside the gene matches: 5. From germline, CDR1 is MNHNS and CDR2 SASEGT. The CDR3 spans 16 residues.

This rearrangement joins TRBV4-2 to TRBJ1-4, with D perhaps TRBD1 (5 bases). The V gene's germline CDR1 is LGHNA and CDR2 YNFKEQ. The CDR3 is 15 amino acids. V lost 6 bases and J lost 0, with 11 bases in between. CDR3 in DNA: TGTGCCAGCAGTCCTCGACAGACAACTAATGAAAAACTGTTTTTT. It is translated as CASSPRQTTNEKLFF.

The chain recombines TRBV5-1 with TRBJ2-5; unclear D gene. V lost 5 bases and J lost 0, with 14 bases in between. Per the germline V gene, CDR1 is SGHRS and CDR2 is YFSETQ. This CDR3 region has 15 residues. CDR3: CASRSVESYQETQYF. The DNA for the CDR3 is TGCGCCAGCAGAAGCGTCGAGTCGTACCAAGAGACCCAGTACTTC.

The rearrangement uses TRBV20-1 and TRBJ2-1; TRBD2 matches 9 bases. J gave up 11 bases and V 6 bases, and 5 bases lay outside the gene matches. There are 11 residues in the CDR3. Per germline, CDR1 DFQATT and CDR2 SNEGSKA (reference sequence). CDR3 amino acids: CSARTSEKQFF. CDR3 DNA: TGCAGTGCCCGGACTAGCGAAAAGCAGTTCTTC.

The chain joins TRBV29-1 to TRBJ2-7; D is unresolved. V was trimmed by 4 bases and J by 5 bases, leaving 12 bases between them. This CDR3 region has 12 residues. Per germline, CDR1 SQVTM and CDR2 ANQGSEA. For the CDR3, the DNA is TGCAGCGTTGTTTATGTTTCCCACGAGCAGTACTTC. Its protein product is CSVVYVSHEQYF.

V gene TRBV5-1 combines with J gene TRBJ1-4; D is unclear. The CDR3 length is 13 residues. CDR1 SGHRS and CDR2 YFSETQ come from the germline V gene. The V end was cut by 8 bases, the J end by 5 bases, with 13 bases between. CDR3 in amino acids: CASHNGPNEKLFF. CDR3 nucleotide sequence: TGCGCCAGTCATAATGGGCCAAATGAAAAACTGTTTTTT.

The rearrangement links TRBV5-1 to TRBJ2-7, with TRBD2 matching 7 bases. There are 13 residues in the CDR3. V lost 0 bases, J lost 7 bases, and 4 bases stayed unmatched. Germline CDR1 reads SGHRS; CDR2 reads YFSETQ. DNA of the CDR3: TGCGCCAGCAGCTTGGGACTCGGGGGGGAGCAGTACTTC. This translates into CASSLGLGGEQYF.

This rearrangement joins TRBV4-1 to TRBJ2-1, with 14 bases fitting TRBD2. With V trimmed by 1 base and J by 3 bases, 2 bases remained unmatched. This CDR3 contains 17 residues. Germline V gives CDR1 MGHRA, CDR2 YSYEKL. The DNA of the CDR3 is TGCGCCAGCAGCCAAGGACTAGCGGGAGGGTTCTACAATGAGCAGTTCTTC. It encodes CASSQGLAGGFYNEQFF.

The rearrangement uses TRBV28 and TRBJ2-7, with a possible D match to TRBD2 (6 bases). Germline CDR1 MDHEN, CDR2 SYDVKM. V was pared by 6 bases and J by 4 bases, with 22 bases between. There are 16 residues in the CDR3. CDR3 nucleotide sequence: TGTGCCAGCAGCCCCCTTGGGAGCGGGCAACTTTACGAGCAGTACTTC. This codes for CASSPLGSGQLYEQYF.

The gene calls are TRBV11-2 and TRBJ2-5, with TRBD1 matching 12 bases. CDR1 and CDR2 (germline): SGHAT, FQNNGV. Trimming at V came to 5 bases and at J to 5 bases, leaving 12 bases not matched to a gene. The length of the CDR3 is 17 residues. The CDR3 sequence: CASSLRPGQGAFETQYF. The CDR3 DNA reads TGTGCCAGCAGCCTGCGTCCGGGACAGGGGGCGTTTGAGACCCAGTACTTC.

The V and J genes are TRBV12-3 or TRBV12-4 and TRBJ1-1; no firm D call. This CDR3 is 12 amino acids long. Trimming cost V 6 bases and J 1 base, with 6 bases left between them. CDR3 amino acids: CASSRGNTEAFF. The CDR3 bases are TGTGCCAGCAGCCGGGGGAACACTGAAGCTTTCTTT.

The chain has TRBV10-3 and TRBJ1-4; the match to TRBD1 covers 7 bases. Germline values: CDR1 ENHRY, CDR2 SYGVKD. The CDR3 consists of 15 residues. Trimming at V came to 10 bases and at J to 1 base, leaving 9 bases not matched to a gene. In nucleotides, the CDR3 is TGTGCCACCTGGAAAAGGGGGCGAACTAATGAAAAACTGTTTTTT. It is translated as CATWKRGRTNEKLFF.